This T cell receptor beta chain was identified in a study of blood T cell repertoires in COVID-19 (dated by TCRdb to 2019 to 2021). General notes on the study: Samples from collaborators originated in the United States, Italy and Spain and spanned both the acute and convalescent phases of COVID-19. The prospective study material was composed of cDNA or gDNA derived from T cells, B-cell-depleted T cells, or PBMCs. The dataset comprised deeply sampled blood TCRbeta repertoires from subjects exposed to, actively infected with, or recovered from COVID-19. The repertoires were made available in a free public database intended to serve as a resource for research on the immune response to SARS-CoV-2. Samples were obtained from the ongoing ImmuneRACE study (first 160 participants) and from over 1,000 subjects provided by 6 global collaborators. A de-identified subject ID, COVID-19 status, age in years and sex were almost always included in the sample metadata. Where HLA class I and class II types were available, the types were taken from metadata supplied by the sample provider, not from assay-based typing. What the study reported, not specific to this receptor: The amount of clinical and demographic metadata varied by source and participant and was provided uncurated.

Comment on this clone: There is no known antigen for this receptor. The input lacks base qualities; no much larger clone sits a single base away.

Germline trimming: 6 bases from V, 7 bases from J; junction bases outside gene matches: 9. CDR1 is given as LGHDT and CDR2 as YNNKEL, both from the germline V gene (reference sequence). CDR3 length: 14 amino acids, cysteine to phenylalanine. Of the read, only the CDR3 DNA is kept; its 42 bases are in frame from base 1. In the prospective study, participants were about 18 to 90 years old, resided in fewer than 25 geographic areas of the United States, and were enrolled through a virtual design. Cohort assignment in the prospective study relied on participant-reported clinical history from a screening survey and a study questionnaire. In the prospective study, mobile phlebotomists collected whole blood, serum and a nasopharyngeal or oropharyngeal swab from each participant. Over a roughly 2-month period, participants in the prospective study had the option of providing additional blood draws and questionnaires. Before DNA extraction, prospective study blood samples were shipped either frozen or at room temperature.

TCRbeta CDR3 regions were amplified from genomic DNA using the immunoSEQ Assay, a bias-controlled multiplex PCR. The paper's processing steps were these. Within the assay, amplification of reference gene primers was used to estimate how many nucleated cells each sample contained. Sequence reads were collapsed and filtered to measure the absolute abundance of every unique TCRbeta CDR3 rearrangement. For each sample, productive Simpson clonality was calculated as the square root of Simpson's diversity index across productive rearrangements. TCRdb took over this immuneACCESS table, retaining in-frame rearrangements with V and J assigned. Such tables are incomplete; in checked studies, under half of the missing clones stem from an unresolved V gene, and the remainder is unexplained. V and J calls and clone size come straight from that table; D and trimming were deduced from the DNA. This sample comprises about 270,000 clones, 90% of them detected only once. Of the sample, roughly 4.3% is held by the ten largest clones.

The sequence joins TRBV3-1 (or the pseudogene TRBV3-2) to TRBJ1-5; 7 central nucleotides agree with TRBD1. The receptor's source is a woman in her thirties with acute COVID-19. Sequencing was performed on PBMCs or T cells enriched from blood (not recorded which). The sequence in DNA is TGTGCCAGCAGACAGACAGGGATTGGACAGCCCCAGCATTTT. Its translation is CASRQTGIGQPQHF.